Each of the 7 T cell receptor beta chains below was sequenced from the same sample in a study of CD8+CD57+ T cells in acquired aplastic anemia. TCR beta VDJ and CDR3 profiles were obtained from a genomic DNA template. Each CDR3 protein is one row after TCRdb ran MiXCR on the reads. The sample consists of 150,000 to 200,000 distinct CDR3 sequences, over 60% of them appearing once. Sequencing was done on a sample of sorted CD4+, CD8+, or CD8+CD57+ T cells (not recorded which) from PBMCs. The receptors were gathered from a human donor with severe aplastic anemia or a healthy control (not recorded which).

The V gene is TRBV7-8, the J gene TRBJ2-5, with TRBD1 as a possible D gene (6 bases). With the DNA end fitting TRBJ2-1 better, the J assignment may be wrong. Germline CDR1 and CDR2: SGHVS and FQNEAQ. The CDR3 totals 15 residues. CDR3 in DNA: TGTGCCAGCAGCTTAGTAGGGACATTTGTGAATGAGCAGTTCTTC. This encodes CASSLVGTFVNEQFF.

The rearrangement uses TRBV27 and TRBJ1-2, with TRBD1 identical over 8 bases. Germline values: CDR1 MNHEY, CDR2 SMNVEV (reference sequence). This CDR3 has 14 residues. V shed 3 bases and J 2 bases; nucleotides not matched to a gene: 2. The CDR3: CASSLQGANYGYTF. The CDR3 bases are TGTGCCAGCAGTTTGCAGGGGGCGAACTATGGCTACACCTTC.

This clonotype was counted a few times. This rearrangement joins TRBV10-3 to TRBJ2-5; either TRBD1 or TRBD2 may supply D (5 bases each). V dropped 7 bases and J dropped 4 bases, with 13 bases sitting between them. Germline lookup yields CDR1 ENHRY and CDR2 SYGVKD. This CDR3 comprises 13 residues. The CDR3 DNA is TGTGCCATCACCCCCCGGGACGGAGAGACCCAGTACTTC. Its protein is CAITPRDGETQYF.

The J gene is TRBJ2-1, the V gene TRBV9; D not resolved. The CDR3 length is 13 residues. The germline V gene encodes CDR1 SGDLS and CDR2 YYNGEE. V shed 8 bases and J shed 8 bases, with 17 bases lying between them. The CDR3 here is CASSIRVRDEQFF. The CDR3 bases are TGTGCCAGTAGTATTAGGGTTCGGGATGAGCAGTTCTTC.

The V call is TRBV28, the J call TRBJ2-5; 7 bases fit TRBD1. This CDR3 comprises 13 residues. The junction had 4 bases not matched to a gene; V was cut back by 7 bases and J by 2 bases. The V gene's germline CDR1 is MDHEN and CDR2 SYDVKM. CDR3 nucleotide sequence: TGTGCCAGCATACACAGGGGACAAGAGACCCAGTACTTC. This encodes CASIHRGQETQYF. Supplemented by reference TRBV28 and TRBJ2-5, the full variable domain reads DVKVTQSSRYLVKRTGEKVFLECVQDMDHENMFWYRQDPGLGLRLIYFSYDVKMKEKGDIPEGYSVSREKKERFSLILESASTNQTSMYLCASIHRGQETQYFGPGTRLLVL.

This sequence joins TRBV24-1 and TRBJ1-1; the D is unclear. V shed 11 bases and J shed 2 bases, with 20 bases lying between them. Looked up from germline, CDR1 is KGHDR and CDR2 is SFDVKD. The CDR3 totals 15 residues. The CDR3 region is CAIQPPLGRNTEAFF. Here the CDR3 DNA reads TGTGCCATACAACCGCCGTTAGGCAGAAACACTGAAGCTTTCTTT.

This rearrangement joins TRBV29-1 to TRBJ1-4; 7 bases are a match to TRBD1. The CDR3 is made up of 12 amino acids. Trimming at V came to 4 bases and at J to 7 bases, leaving 3 bases not matched to a gene. CDR1 is SQVTM and CDR2 is ANQGSEA in the germline V gene. The CDR3 reads CSVARTGEKLFF. The CDR3 DNA follows: TGCAGCGTTGCCCGGACAGGTGAAAAACTGTTTTTT.